Here is one TCR beta chain with its context. Antigen unknown. The data derive from a study of T cell repertoires in cytomegalovirus infection. About the research overall: CMV infection and matching HLA type were both indicated by public TCR beta signatures.

Each CDR3 protein gets one entry after TCRdb re-called the reads with MiXCR. This repertoire shows about 51,000 distinct CDR3 sequences, about 18% found once; its top ten account for around 27%. Trimming stripped 1 base from V and 4 bases from J, with 10 bases between. The CDR3 loop spans 13 amino acids. Germline V CDR1 and CDR2: DFQATT, SNEGSKA (reference sequence). This receptor was identified in a human donor in good health (CMV status not recorded). Some clones in this sample may be carry-over from other donors' samples. This chain joins TRBV20-1 and TRBJ1-1; D possibly corresponds to TRBD1 (5 bases). The sample here was CD8+ T cells from cultured PBMCs, taken from culture after CMV antigen stimulation. This chain's CDR3 is CSARARVGTEAFF. For the CDR3, the DNA is TGCAGTGCTAGAGCCAGGGTGGGCACTGAAGCTTTCTTT.